This TCR beta chain emerged from a study of lymphopenia after photon versus proton radiotherapy. Broader study findings: After lymphocyte nadir, photon-treated repertoires showed oligoclonal expansion, especially CD8+ Temra.

Remarks on this clone: Its target is unknown.

Profiling relied on immunoSEQ multiplex PCR, and the TCRdb table lists in-frame clones only, not all of them. Of 70,000 or so clones listed, around 93% are singletons. This CDR3 has 13 amino acids. Germline V gene data show CDR1 as SGHVS and CDR2 as FQNEAQ. The V end lost 6 bases, the J end lost 1 base, and 10 bases lay between the germline ends. This sample comprised peripheral blood, obtained from a patient treated with photon-based radiotherapy. This chain uses TRBV7-8 with TRBJ2-7; D is unresolved. This TCR was sampled from a woman between 40 and 50 years old with cholangiocarcinoma. This CDR3 reads CASRLSPSYEQYF. The CDR3, as DNA: TGTGCCAGCAGACTTAGCCCATCCTACGAGCAGTACTTC.